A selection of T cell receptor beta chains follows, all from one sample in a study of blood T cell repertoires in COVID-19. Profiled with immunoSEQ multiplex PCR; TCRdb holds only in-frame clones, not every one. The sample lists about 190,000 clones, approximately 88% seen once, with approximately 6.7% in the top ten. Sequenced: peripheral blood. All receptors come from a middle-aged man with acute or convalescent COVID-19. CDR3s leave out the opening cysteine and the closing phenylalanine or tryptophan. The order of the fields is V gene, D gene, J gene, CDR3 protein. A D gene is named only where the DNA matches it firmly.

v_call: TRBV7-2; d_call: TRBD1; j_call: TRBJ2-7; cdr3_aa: ASSRYRGNEQY
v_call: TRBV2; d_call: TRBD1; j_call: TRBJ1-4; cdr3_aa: ASRQGSSEKLF
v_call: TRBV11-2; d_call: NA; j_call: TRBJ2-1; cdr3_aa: ASSSRTPNEQF
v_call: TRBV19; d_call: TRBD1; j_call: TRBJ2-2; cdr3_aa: ASSAQTGQGTGELF
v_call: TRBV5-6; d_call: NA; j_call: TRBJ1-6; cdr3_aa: ASSFGVGRSSPLH
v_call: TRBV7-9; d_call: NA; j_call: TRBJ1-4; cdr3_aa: ASSPLAAGNEKLF
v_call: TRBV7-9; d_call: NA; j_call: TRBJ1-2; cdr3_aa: ASSLDHRNYGYT
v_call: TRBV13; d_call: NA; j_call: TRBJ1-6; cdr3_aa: ASSPRDAHNSPLH
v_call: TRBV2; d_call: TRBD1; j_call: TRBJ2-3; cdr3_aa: ASSEVGRGRDTQY
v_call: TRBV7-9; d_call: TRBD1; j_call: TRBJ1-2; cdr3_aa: ASSLDRGYRGYT
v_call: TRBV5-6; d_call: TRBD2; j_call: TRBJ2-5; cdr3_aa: ASSLTGLDGETQY
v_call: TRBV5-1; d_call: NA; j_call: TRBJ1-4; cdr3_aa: ASSFGESRGEKLF
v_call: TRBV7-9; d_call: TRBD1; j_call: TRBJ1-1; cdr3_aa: ASSPRDRNTEAF
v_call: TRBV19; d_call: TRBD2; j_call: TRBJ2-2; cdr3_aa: ASSPPAGRGGTGELF
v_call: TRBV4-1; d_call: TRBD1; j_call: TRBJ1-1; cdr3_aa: ASSQYQGVMNTEAF
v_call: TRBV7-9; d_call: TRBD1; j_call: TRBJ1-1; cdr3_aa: ASSPGGYEAF
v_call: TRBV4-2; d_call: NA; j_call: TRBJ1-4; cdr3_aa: ASSQVQGSEKLF
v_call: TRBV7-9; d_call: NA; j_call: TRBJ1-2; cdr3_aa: ASSFVNRNYGYT
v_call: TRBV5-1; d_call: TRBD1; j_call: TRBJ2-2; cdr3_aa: ASSSGGTGELF
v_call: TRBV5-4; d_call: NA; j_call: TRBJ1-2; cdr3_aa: ASSPLGGAFIYGYT
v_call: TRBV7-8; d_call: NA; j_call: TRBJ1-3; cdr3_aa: ASSLVLPTGGISGNTIY
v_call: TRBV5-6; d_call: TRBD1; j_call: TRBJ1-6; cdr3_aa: ASSYQGALGSPLH
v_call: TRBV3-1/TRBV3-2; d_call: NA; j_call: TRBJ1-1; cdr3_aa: ASSQSQVTEAF
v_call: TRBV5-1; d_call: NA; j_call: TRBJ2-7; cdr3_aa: ASSWRDPSYEQY
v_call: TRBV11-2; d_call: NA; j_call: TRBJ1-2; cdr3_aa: ASSSGLTPNYGYT
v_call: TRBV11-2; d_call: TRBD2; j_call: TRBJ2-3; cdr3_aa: ASSRRRLAGGVTDTQY
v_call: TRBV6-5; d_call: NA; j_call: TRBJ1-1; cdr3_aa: ASVPSQGVFSEAF
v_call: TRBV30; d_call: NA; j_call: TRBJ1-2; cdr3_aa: AWTDEGQGRYGYT
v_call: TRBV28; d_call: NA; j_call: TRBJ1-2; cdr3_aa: ASSGPVVYGYT
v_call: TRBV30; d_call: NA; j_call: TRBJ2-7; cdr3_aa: AWSRWSETYEQY
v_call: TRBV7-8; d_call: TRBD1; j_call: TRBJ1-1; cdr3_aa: ASTQDRVTTEAF
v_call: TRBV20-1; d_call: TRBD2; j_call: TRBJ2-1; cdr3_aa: SASSSGGGDEQF
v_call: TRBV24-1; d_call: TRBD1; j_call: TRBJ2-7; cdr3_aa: ATSDPGQGGEQY
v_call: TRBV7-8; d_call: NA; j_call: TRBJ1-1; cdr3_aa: ASSLQGSMNTEAF
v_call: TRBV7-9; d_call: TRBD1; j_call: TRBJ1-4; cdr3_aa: ASSPTGATNEKLF
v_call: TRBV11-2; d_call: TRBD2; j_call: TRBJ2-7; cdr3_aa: ASRGLARFYEQY
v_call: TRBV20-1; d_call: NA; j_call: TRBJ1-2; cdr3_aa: SAPYGGYT
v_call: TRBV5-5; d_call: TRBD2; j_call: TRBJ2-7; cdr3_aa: ASSLALAGVDEQY
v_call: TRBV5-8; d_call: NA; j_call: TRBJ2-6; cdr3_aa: ASNPGGSGANVLT
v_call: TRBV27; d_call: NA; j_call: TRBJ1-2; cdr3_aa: ASSLDRRFYGYT
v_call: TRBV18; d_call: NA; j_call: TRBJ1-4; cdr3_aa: ASSPNPPRGSNEKLF
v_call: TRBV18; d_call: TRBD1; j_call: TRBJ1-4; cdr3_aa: ASSPPGQANEKLF
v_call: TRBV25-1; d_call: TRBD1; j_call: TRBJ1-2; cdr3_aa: ASRGQAARPGGYT
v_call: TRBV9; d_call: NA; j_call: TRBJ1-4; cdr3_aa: ASSAAPLTGSEKLF